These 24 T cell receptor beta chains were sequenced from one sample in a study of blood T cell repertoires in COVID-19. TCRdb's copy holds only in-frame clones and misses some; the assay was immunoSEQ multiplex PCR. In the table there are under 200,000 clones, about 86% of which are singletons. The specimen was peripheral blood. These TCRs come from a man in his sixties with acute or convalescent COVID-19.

CDR3 sequence (DNA): TGTGCCAGCAGCGAGGTGGAGGGCCCCCGCGGAGCCTATGGCTACACCTTC. It is translated as CASSEVEGPRGAYGYTF. The chain carries TRBV9 and TRBJ1-2; no clear D gene. CDR3 length: 17 residues. Trimming left V 3 bases short and J 4 bases short, with 22 bases between. The germline CDR1 and CDR2 sequences are SGDLS and YYNGEE.

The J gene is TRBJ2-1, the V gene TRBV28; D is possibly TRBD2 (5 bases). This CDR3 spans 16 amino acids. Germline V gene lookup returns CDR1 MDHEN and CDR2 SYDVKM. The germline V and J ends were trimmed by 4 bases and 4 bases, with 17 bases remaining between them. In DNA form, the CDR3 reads TGTGCCAGCAGTTCCCTCGCGACGGGGATGTACAATGAGCAGTTCTTC. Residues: CASSSLATGMYNEQFF.

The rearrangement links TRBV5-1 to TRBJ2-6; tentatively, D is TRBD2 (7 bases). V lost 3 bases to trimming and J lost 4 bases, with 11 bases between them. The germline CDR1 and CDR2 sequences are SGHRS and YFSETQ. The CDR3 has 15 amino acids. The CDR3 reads CASSWEGVGANVLTF. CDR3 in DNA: TGCGCCAGCAGCTGGGAGGGGGTCGGGGCCAACGTCCTGACTTTC.

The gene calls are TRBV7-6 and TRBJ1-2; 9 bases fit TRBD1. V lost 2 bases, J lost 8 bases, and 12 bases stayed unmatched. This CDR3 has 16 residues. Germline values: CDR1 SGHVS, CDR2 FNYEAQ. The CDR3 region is CASSLFTRGQGGGYTF. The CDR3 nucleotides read TGTGCCAGCAGCTTATTCACCCGGGGACAGGGAGGAGGCTACACCTTC. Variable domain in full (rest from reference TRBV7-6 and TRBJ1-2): GAGVSQSPRYKVTKRGQDVALRCDPISGHVSLYWYRQALGQGPEFLTYFNYEAQQDKSGLPNDRFSAERPEGSISTLTIQRTEQRDSAMYRCASSLFTRGQGGGYTFGSGTRLTVV.

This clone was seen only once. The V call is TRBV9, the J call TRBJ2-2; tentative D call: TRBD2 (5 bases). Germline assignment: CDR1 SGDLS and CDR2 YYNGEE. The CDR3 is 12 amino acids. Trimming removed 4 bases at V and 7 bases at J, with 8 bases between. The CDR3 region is CASSPGSGELFF. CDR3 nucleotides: TGTGCCAGCAGCCCGGGGAGCGGGGAGCTGTTTTTT.

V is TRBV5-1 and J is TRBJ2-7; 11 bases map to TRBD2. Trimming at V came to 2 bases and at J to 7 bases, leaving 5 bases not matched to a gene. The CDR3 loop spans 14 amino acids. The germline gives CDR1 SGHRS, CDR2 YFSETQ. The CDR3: CASSFGPSGREQYF. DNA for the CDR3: TGCGCCAGCAGCTTTGGTCCTAGCGGGAGGGAGCAGTACTTC.

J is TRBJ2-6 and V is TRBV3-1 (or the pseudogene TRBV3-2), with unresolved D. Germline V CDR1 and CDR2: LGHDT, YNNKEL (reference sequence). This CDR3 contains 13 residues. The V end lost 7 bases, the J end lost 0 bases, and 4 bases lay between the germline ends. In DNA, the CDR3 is TGTGCCAGCACCCTCTCTGGGGCCAACGTCCTGACTTTC. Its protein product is CASTLSGANVLTF.

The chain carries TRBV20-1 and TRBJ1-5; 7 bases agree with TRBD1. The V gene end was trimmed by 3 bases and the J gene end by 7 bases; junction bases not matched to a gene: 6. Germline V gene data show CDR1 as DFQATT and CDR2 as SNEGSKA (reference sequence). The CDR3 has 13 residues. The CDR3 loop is CSASFQGGQPQHF. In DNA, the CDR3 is TGCAGTGCTAGTTTTCAGGGGGGACAGCCCCAGCATTTT.

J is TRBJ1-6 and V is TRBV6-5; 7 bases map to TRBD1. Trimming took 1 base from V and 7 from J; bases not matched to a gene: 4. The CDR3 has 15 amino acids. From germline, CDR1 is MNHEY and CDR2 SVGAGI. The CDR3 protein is CASSYFRQGNSPLHF. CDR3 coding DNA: TGTGCCAGCAGTTACTTTAGACAGGGAAATTCACCCCTCCACTTT.

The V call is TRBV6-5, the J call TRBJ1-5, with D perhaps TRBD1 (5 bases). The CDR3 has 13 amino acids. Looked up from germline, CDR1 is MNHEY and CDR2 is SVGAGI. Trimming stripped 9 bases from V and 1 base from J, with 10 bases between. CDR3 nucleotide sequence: TGTGCCAGTCTTAGGGGAAGCAATCAGCCCCAGCATTTT. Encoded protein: CASLRGSNQPQHF.

The CDR3 DNA sequence: TGTGCCTGGAGTCAGGGACAGGGAAGAGGTCAGCCCCAGCATTTT. It codes for CAWSQGQGRGQPQHF. V and J are TRBV30 and TRBJ1-5, with TRBD1 matching 9 bases. This CDR3 comprises 15 residues. Germline CDR1 and CDR2: GTSNPN and SVGIG (reference sequence). J lost 6 bases, V lost 2 bases, and 8 bases had no gene match.

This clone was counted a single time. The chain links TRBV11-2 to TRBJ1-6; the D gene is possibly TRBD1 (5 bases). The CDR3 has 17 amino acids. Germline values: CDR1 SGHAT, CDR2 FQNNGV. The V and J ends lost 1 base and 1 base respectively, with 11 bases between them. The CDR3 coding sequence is TGTGCCAGCAGCTTAGTAGGGGAAAGGTCCTATAATTCACCCCTCCACTTT. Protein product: CASSLVGERSYNSPLHF.

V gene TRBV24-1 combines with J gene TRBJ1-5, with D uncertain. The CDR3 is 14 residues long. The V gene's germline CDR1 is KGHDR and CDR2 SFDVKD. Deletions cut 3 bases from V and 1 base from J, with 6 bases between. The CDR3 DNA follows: TGTGCCACCAGTGATCTGACAAGCAATCAGCCCCAGCATTTT. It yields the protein CATSDLTSNQPQHF.

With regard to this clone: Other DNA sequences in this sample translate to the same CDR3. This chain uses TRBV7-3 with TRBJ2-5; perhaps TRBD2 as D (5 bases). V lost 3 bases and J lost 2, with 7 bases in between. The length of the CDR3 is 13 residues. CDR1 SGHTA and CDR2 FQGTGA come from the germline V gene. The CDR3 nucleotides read TGTGCCAGCAGCTTCTCGGGGCAAGAGACCCAGTACTTC. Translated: CASSFSGQETQYF.

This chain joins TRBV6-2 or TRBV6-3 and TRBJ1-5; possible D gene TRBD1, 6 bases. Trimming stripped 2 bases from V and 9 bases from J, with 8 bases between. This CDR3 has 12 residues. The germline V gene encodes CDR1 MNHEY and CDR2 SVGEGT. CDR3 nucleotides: TGTGCCAGCAGTTACGGGGGCCGGCCCCAGCATTTT. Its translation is CASSYGGRPQHF.

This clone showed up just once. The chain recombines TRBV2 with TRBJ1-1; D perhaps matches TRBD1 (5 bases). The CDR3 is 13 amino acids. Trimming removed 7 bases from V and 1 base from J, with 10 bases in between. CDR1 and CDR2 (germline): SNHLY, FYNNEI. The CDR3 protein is CASTRDWNTEAFF. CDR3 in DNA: TGTGCCAGCACGAGGGACTGGAACACTGAAGCTTTCTTT.

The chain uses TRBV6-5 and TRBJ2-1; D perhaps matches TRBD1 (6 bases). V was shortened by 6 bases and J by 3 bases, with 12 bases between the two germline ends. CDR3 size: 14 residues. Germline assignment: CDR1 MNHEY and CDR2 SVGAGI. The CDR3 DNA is TGTGCCAGCAGAGTTCGGACAGACTACAATGAGCAGTTCTTC. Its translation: CASRVRTDYNEQFF.

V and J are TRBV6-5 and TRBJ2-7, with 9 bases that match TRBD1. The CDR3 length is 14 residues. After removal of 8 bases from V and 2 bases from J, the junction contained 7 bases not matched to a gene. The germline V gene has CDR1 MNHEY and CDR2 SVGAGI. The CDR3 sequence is CASRRQGGAYEQYF. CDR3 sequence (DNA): TGTGCCAGCCGCCGACAGGGGGGTGCCTACGAGCAGTACTTC.

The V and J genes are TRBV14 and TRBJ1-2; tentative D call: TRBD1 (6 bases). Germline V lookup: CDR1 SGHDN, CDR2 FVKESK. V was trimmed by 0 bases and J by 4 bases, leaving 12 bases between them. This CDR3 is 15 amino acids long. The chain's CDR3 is CASSQDLRQAYGYTF. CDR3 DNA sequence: TGTGCCAGCAGCCAAGATTTGAGACAGGCCTATGGCTACACCTTC.

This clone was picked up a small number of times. As DNA, the CDR3 is TGTGCCAGTAGTACCAGACCGGGTTACACTGAAGCTTTCTTT. This encodes CASSTRPGYTEAFF. The rearrangement joins TRBV19 to TRBJ1-1, with D unclear. The CDR3 consists of 14 residues. The V gene lost 4 bases and the J gene lost 3 bases, with 12 bases spanning the gap. CDR1 and CDR2 from the germline V gene are LNHDA and SQIVND (reference sequence).

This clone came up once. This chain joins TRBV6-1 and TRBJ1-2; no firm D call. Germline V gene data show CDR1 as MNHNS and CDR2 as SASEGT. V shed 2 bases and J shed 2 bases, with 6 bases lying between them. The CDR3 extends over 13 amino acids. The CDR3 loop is CASSETVNYGYTF. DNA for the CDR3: TGTGCCAGCAGTGAAACGGTAAACTATGGCTACACCTTC.

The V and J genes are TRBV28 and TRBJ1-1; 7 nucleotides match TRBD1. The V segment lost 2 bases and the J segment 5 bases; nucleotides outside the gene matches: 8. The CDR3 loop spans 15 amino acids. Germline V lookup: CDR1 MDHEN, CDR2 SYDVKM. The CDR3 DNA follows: TGTGCCAGCAGTTTAGGGGCAGGGGGAAAGACTGAAGCTTTCTTT. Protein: CASSLGAGGKTEAFF.

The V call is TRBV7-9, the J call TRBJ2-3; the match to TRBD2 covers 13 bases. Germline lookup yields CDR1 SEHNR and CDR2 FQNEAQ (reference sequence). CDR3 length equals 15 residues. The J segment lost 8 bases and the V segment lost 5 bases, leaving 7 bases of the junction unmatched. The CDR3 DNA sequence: TGTGCCAGCAGCCTCGAGGGACTAGCGGGAACTACGCAGTATTTT. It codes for CASSLEGLAGTTQYF.

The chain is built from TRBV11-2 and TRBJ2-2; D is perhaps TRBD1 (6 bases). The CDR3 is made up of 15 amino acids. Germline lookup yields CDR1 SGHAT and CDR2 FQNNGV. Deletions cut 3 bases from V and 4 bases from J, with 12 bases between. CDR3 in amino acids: CASSLQGRSTGELFF. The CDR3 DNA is TGTGCCAGCAGCTTGCAGGGGCGTAGCACCGGGGAGCTGTTTTTT.